Below, 28 T cell receptor beta chains from the same sample are listed, as sequenced in a study of tumor and adjacent non-tumor tissue in lung cancer. RNA was extracted from bulk tissue without any cell sorting. Three rounds of nested PCR, following a modified ARM-PCR protocol, produced the TCRbeta library. In TCRdb, the multiplex PCR reads were re-called with MiXCR into one record per CDR3 protein. Here the sample spans more than 75,000 distinct CDR3 sequences, approximately 71% being singletons. Sequencing was performed on lung tumor tissue. The source of these receptors is a woman between 70 and 85 years old with non-small cell lung cancer.

A remark on this clonotype: One junction end does not reproduce the germline sequence, and a read error may be involved. The chain is built from TRBV6-5 and TRBJ1-5; 7 bases map to TRBD1. Germline V gives CDR1 MNHEY, CDR2 SVGAGI. The CDR3 has 14 residues. The CDR3 loop reads CASRPTGRSQPRHF. In nucleotides, the CDR3 is TGTGCCAGCAGGCCGACAGGGAGAAGTCAGCCCCGGCATTTT.

This clonotype occurred once. This likely comes from a read error, as the CDR3 has no conserved phenylalanine or tryptophan at its end. The chain is built from TRBV5-4 and TRBJ1-2; the D gene is possibly TRBD1 (5 bases). V lost 0 bases to trimming and J lost 7 bases, with 16 bases between them. The CDR3 is 15 residues long. CDR1 and CDR2 (germline): SGHNT, YYREEE (reference sequence). Here the CDR3 reads CASSLVGPGMAGYTL. CDR3 bases: TGTGCCAGCAGCTTGGTGGGGCCAGGGATGGCTGGCTACACCCTC.

A remark on this clonotype: A single base separates this from a much larger clone, so it may be a read error. Likely a read error: the CDR3 ends without its conserved phenylalanine or tryptophan. The rearrangement links TRBV28 to TRBJ2-7; D gene ambiguous. There are 14 residues in the CDR3. Germline CDR1 MDHEN, CDR2 SYDVKM. The V gene lost 3 bases and the J gene lost 0 bases, with 9 bases spanning the gap. This chain's CDR3 is CASSFVYNSYEQYL. CDR3 bases: TGTGCCAGCAGTTTTGTTTACAACTCCTACGAGCAGTACTTA.

Only one count was recorded for this clonotype. Since the CDR3 does not end with the conserved phenylalanine or tryptophan, this likely comes from a read error. The chain recombines TRBV9 with TRBJ2-1; D is possibly TRBD2 (5 bases). In germline, CDR1 is SGDLS, CDR2 YYNGEE. The CDR3 extends over 16 amino acids. The chain's CDR3 is CASSVETYSSWGEQFY. The CDR3 coding sequence is TGTGCCAGTAGCGTAGAAACATACAGCAGCTGGGGTGAGCAGTTCTAC.

With respect to this clonotype: At one end, the junction sequence differs from germline, possibly due to a read error. V is TRBV6-5 and J is TRBJ2-1; the D is unclear. Germline assignment: CDR1 MNHEY and CDR2 SVGAGI. The CDR3 totals 14 residues. The CDR3 DNA is TGTGCCAACAGTTACTCCACAGATTATAATGAGCAGTTCTTC. Protein: CANSYSTDYNEQFF.

This clonotype was seen only a few times. The junction and the germline gene differ at one end; a read error may be behind it. The V call is TRBV6-2 or TRBV6-3, the J call TRBJ2-1, with D perhaps TRBD2 (5 bases). The CDR3 runs to 15 residues. CDR1 and CDR2 (germline): MNHEY, SVGEGT. The CDR3 sequence: CASNLNGVAMNDQFF. The CDR3 bases are TGTGCCAGCAACCTTAACGGGGTGGCGATGAATGATCAGTTCTTT.

In the case of this clonotype: Given the absence of the conserved phenylalanine or tryptophan at the CDR3 end, a read error is likely. This rearrangement joins TRBV6-1 to TRBJ2-5, with 10 bases aligning to TRBD1. The CDR3 loop spans 14 amino acids. V was clipped by 9 bases and J by 5 bases; unmatched bases: 9. Germline V lookup: CDR1 MNHNS, CDR2 SASEGT. The CDR3 here is CASHPGTGVETQYY. In DNA form, the CDR3 reads TGTGCCAGTCACCCCGGGACAGGGGTGGAGACCCAGTACTAC.

In this sample, this clonotype turned up once. This chain links TRBV4-1 with TRBJ2-7; D might be TRBD2 (6 bases). V lost 3 bases and J lost 3, with 15 bases in between. Germline lookup yields CDR1 MGHRA and CDR2 YSYEKL. The CDR3 spans 15 residues. The CDR3 sequence is CASSHGSRTIYEQYF. CDR3 DNA: TGCGCCAGCAGCCACGGGAGCAGGACCATCTACGAGCAGTACTTC.

CDR3 in DNA: TGTGCCGACAGCCCTCGGCGGCTGAACACTGAAGCTTTCTTT. Encoded protein: CADSPRRLNTEAFF. This chain links TRBV12-3 or TRBV12-4 with TRBJ1-1; TRBD1 might be the D (5 bases). V dropped 11 bases and J dropped 0 bases, with 16 bases sitting between them. The CDR3 is made up of 14 amino acids.

With regard to this clonotype: Given a much more abundant clone one base away, this may be a read error. The chain employs TRBV11-2 and TRBJ1-5, with 7 bases identical to TRBD1. The CDR3 runs to 13 residues. Germline V gene sequence: CDR1 SGHAT, CDR2 FQNNGV. Trimming at V came to 5 bases and at J to 11 bases, leaving 9 bases not matched to a gene. DNA for the CDR3: TGTGCCAGCAGCCGGACAGGCGGACAGTCCCAGCATTTT. Its translation is CASSRTGGQSQHF. Complete variable domain (other parts from reference TRBV11-2 and TRBJ1-5): EAGVAQSPRYKIIEKRQSVAFWCNPISGHATLYWYQQILGQGPKLLIQFQNNGVVDDSQLPKDRFSAERLKGVDSTLKIQPAKLEDSAVYLCASSRTGGQSQHFGDGTRLSIL.

The rearrangement joins TRBV7-9 to TRBJ2-2; D not certain. Germline values: CDR1 SEHNR, CDR2 FQNEAQ (reference sequence). Trimming removed 0 bases at V and 0 bases at J, with 17 bases between. CDR3 length equals 19 residues. The CDR3, as DNA: TGTGCCAGCAGCTTAGCGTATGGCACTTCAGTCCCGAACACCGGGGAGCTGTTTTTT. This gives the protein CASSLAYGTSVPNTGELFF.

The chain joins TRBV29-1 to TRBJ2-2, with TRBD2 matching 13 bases. Germline assignment: CDR1 SQVTM and CDR2 ANQGSEA. The CDR3 has 15 residues. The trim removed 6 bases at V and 4 bases at J, leaving 5 bases unmatched. The CDR3 coding sequence is TGCAGCGTCCGGACTAGCGGGAGTATCACCGGGGAGCTGTTTTTT. Translated, it gives CSVRTSGSITGELFF.

Points on this clonotype: One junction end does not reproduce the germline sequence, and a read error may be involved. The chain employs TRBV11-3 and TRBJ2-5, with D hard to call. The germline V gene encodes CDR1 SGHNT and CDR2 YENEEA. This CDR3 is 13 amino acids long. The CDR3 DNA reads TGTGCCAGCGGCTTAGGCGAGTGGGAGACCCAGTACTTC. Its translation: CASGLGEWETQYF.

This chain connects TRBV29-1 to TRBJ2-7; D uncertain. The CDR3 loop spans 13 amino acids. The V gene's germline CDR1 is SQVTM and CDR2 ANQGSEA. CDR3 residues: CNVATWSSYEQYF. CDR3 bases: TGCAACGTGGCGACATGGTCCTCCTACGAGCAGTACTTC.

A remark on this clonotype: Germline is not matched at one junction end, which may reflect a read error. The CDR3 is CASTTDTDAFF. For the CDR3, the DNA is TGTGCCAGTACGACAGACACTGACGCTTTCTTT. The chain recombines TRBV6-6 with TRBJ1-1; tentatively, D is TRBD1 (5 bases). Germline V gene sequence: CDR1 MNHNY, CDR2 SVGAGI (reference sequence). This CDR3 region has 11 residues.

A note on this clonotype: A much larger clone sits a single nucleotide away, making a read error possible. V and J are TRBV20-1 and TRBJ2-1, with a tentative D call TRBD1 (5 bases). Trimming stripped 6 bases from V and 4 bases from J, with 13 bases between. This CDR3 has 13 residues. Per germline, CDR1 DFQATT and CDR2 SNEGSKA (reference sequence). The CDR3 sequence: CSATGQAYNEQFF. The CDR3 nucleotides read TGCAGTGCGACCGGACAAGCGTACAATGAGCAGTTCTTC.

Regarding this clonotype: It is likely a read error, because the conserved phenylalanine at the end of the CDR3 is missing. The chain has TRBV6-1 and TRBJ2-7; D is unresolved. Germline-derived CDR1 and CDR2 are MNHNS and SASEGT. This CDR3 comprises 14 residues. V was pared by 7 bases and J by 5 bases, with 18 bases between. CDR3: CASTLGGAWNEQYL. The CDR3 nucleotides read TGTGCCAGCACCCTTGGCGGCGCCTGGAACGAGCAGTACTTG.

The J gene is TRBJ1-5, the V gene TRBV19, with 7 bases that match TRBD1. The germline CDR1 and CDR2 sequences are LNHDA and SQIVND (reference sequence). The J segment lost 9 bases and the V segment lost 5 bases, leaving 16 bases of the junction unmatched. The CDR3 runs to 16 residues. The chain's CDR3 is CASSVTGANLVWPQHF. Here the CDR3 DNA reads TGTGCCAGTAGTGTTACAGGGGCGAATTTAGTGTGGCCCCAGCATTTT.

The rearrangement links TRBV5-1 to TRBJ1-6; unclear D gene. In germline, CDR1 is SGHRS, CDR2 YFSETQ. This CDR3 contains 16 residues. V was cut by 4 bases and J by 0 bases, with 11 bases left in between. CDR3 region: CASSQTDGSYNSPLHF. CDR3 bases: TGCGCCAGCAGCCAAACTGACGGCTCCTATAATTCACCCCTCCACTTT.

This chain links TRBV5-1 with TRBJ2-3; a weak D match, TRBD2 (6 bases). The germline CDR1 and CDR2 sequences are SGHRS and YFSETQ. V lost 6 bases to trimming and J lost 9 bases, with 11 bases between them. CDR3 length: 11 amino acids. CDR3 region: CASKEEGTQYF. The CDR3 DNA sequence: TGCGCCAGCAAAGAGGAGGGGACGCAGTATTTT. Using reference TRBV5-1 and TRBJ2-3 for the parts outside the CDR3, the full variable domain is KAGVTQTPRYLIKTRGQQVTLSCSPISGHRSVSWYQQTPGQGLQFLFEYFSETQRNKGNFPGRFSGRQFSNSRSEMNVSTLELGDSALYLCASKEEGTQYFGPGTRLTVL.

Worth noting for this clonotype: One end of the junction varies from germline; a read error may be responsible. This sequence joins TRBV5-4 and TRBJ2-1, with 10 bases lining up with TRBD2. This CDR3 is 16 amino acids long. Germline CDR1 reads SGHNT; CDR2 reads YYREEE (reference sequence). In nucleotides, the CDR3 is TGTGCCAGCAGCCCACGGACTAGCGGACGTTACAAAGAGCAGTTCTTC. Translated, it gives CASSPRTSGRYKEQFF.

This clonotype was seen only a few times. A single base separates this from a much larger clone, so it may be a read error. The chain recombines TRBV28 with TRBJ2-7; no reliable D call. V was pared by 2 bases and J by 0 bases, with 11 bases between. Germline loops: CDR1 MDHEN, CDR2 SYDVKM. The CDR3 runs to 15 residues. In DNA, the CDR3 is TGTGCCAGCAGTTTAAGCCAATTCCCCTCCTACGAGCAGTACTTC. Its protein is CASSLSQFPSYEQYF.

In regard to this clonotype: At one of its ends the junction is not consistent with the germline gene, which may arise from a read error. The J gene is TRBJ2-1, the V gene TRBV11-3, with D unclear. CDR3 size: 14 residues. Germline loops: CDR1 SGHNT, CDR2 YENEEA. The CDR3 bases are TGTGCCAGCAGCTTAGATCCGTACATGAATGAGCAATTCTTC. It is translated as CASSLDPYMNEQFF.

Comments on this clonotype: This may come from a read error, since a much larger clone is one base off. The rearrangement joins TRBV28 to TRBJ1-5, with a tentative D call TRBD1 (5 bases). The last part of the DNA fits TRBJ2-3 better; the J call may be wrong. The CDR3 loop spans 10 amino acids. CDR1 and CDR2 (germline): MDHEN, SYDVKM. The CDR3, as DNA: TGTGCCAGCAGTTTCAGGGATCAGTATTTT. The encoded protein is CASSFRDQYF.

The chain is built from TRBV28 and TRBJ2-7; the D gene is possibly TRBD2 (5 bases). Germline values: CDR1 MDHEN, CDR2 SYDVKM. The CDR3 spans 15 residues. V was cut by 8 bases and J by 2 bases, with 19 bases left in between. The CDR3 reads CASCTRLKLTYEQYF. The CDR3 DNA reads TGTGCCAGCTGTACGCGACTAAAGCTTACCTACGAGCAGTACTTC.

This clonotype was observed many times. This rearrangement joins TRBV4-2 to TRBJ2-7; 12 positions match TRBD2. This CDR3 is 17 amino acids long. Germline CDR1 is LGHNA and CDR2 is YNFKEQ. The trim removed 0 bases at V and 4 bases at J, leaving 7 bases unmatched. The CDR3 DNA sequence: TGTGCCAGCAGCCAAGACTCCCCGGGACTAGCGGGTTACGAGCAGTACTTC. Its protein is CASSQDSPGLAGYEQYF.

This clonotype came up many times. The rearrangement links TRBV6-1 to TRBJ2-7; no definite D call. The germline gives CDR1 MNHNS, CDR2 SASEGT. This CDR3 spans 15 amino acids. V lost 2 bases and J 5 bases, leaving 16 bases between the germline ends. Here the CDR3 reads CASSESTYVNDEQYF. As DNA, the CDR3 is TGTGCCAGCAGTGAATCAACATACGTCAATGACGAGCAGTACTTC.

This clonotype was detected once. The conserved phenylalanine or tryptophan is not found at the CDR3 terminus, so this likely reflects a read error. The CDR3 here is CASSILKLTGLGTTEAFR. For the CDR3, the DNA is TGTGCCAGCAGCATCTTAAAACTAACAGGGTTGGGGACCACTGAAGCTTTCCGT. The chain couples TRBV6-1 to TRBJ1-1; maybe TRBD1 (6 bases). The CDR3 contains 18 residues. Looked up from germline, CDR1 is MNHNS and CDR2 is SASEGT. Trimming shortened V by 6 bases and J by 4 bases, and 27 bases separated the two germline ends.